The text below deals with one T cell receptor (beta chain). The antigen it recognizes is unknown. The sample holds no much larger clone one base away, and base qualities are not on file. The data derive from a study of blood T cell repertoires in COVID-19 (dated by TCRdb to about 2020). The study in broad terms: The collaborator samples originated in the United States, Italy and Spain and spanned the acute and convalescent phases of COVID-19. The material from the prospective study consisted of cDNA or gDNA derived from T cells, B-cell-depleted T cells, or PBMCs. Subjects who had been exposed to COVID-19, were actively infected with it, or had recovered from it provided the deeply sampled blood TCRbeta repertoires that made up the dataset. A freely available public database, intended as a resource for researchers studying the immune response to SARS-CoV-2, is where the repertoires were released. The samples were drawn from two sources: the first 160 participants of the ongoing ImmuneRACE study, and over 950 subjects contributed by 6 global collaborators. Nearly every sample came with metadata listing a de-identified subject ID, COVID-19 status, age in years and sex. Where HLA class I and class II types were available, the types were taken from metadata supplied by the sample provider, not from assay-based typing.

One collaborating source in Seattle enrolled patients during active infection and followed them longitudinally through the course of disease. The collaborating institutions used their own protocols to collect whole blood in K2EDTA tubes. For TCRbeta analysis, collaborators shipped samples as frozen whole blood, isolated PBMCs, or DNA extracted from either of those sample types. Points the paper makes about the study in general: The amount of clinical and demographic metadata varied by source and participant and was provided uncurated.

TCRbeta CDR3 regions were amplified from genomic DNA using the immunoSEQ Assay, a bias-controlled multiplex PCR. Turning to the authors' computational methods: The number of nucleated cells in each sample was estimated by amplification of reference gene primers within the assay. Sequence reads were collapsed and filtered to measure the absolute abundance of every unique TCRbeta CDR3 rearrangement. For each sample, productive Simpson clonality was calculated as the square root of Simpson's diversity index over productive rearrangements. The source is immuneACCESS, and TCRdb retained only in-frame sequences with V and J called. Part of the clones is not carried over; for the studies checked, unresolved V genes explain less than half of this, and the remainder is unexplained. The DNA was the basis for D and trimming; V, J and clone size are from that table. The sample includes some 190,000 clones, with 81% observed a single time. The ten biggest clones cover roughly 9.6% of the sample.

This TCR came from a woman in her thirties or forties with COVID-19, enrolled during active disease. The sequencing sample was made of peripheral blood.

Here the CDR3 is given as CASSSVDRGSNEQFF. The nucleotides read TGCGCCAGCAGTTCCGTGGACAGGGGGAGTAATGAGCAGTTCTTC. This receptor chain uses TRBV10-2 and TRBJ2-1; 10 bases in the middle match TRBD1. From the cysteine through the phenylalanine, the CDR3 covers 15 amino acids. Just CDR3 DNA is preserved here, 45 bases in frame from base 1. The CDR1 and CDR2 encoded by the germline V gene are WSHSY and SAAADI. Ends trimmed: V by 5 bases, J by 7 bases; bases unmatched to a gene: 8.